This passage covers 2 T cell receptor beta chains from one sample sequenced in a study of tumor-infiltrating lymphocytes in localized non-small cell lung cancer. TCRdb's copy holds only in-frame clones and misses some; the assay was immunoSEQ multiplex PCR. The table has about 12,000 clones, about nine tenths seen once; the top ten hold under 10%. The sample consisted of lung tumor tissue. The receptors were sampled from a human donor with non-small cell lung cancer.

The chain is built from TRBV28 and TRBJ2-3; D uncertain. The CDR3 is 11 residues long. Germline CDR1 reads MDHEN; CDR2 reads SYDVKM. V dropped 2 bases and J dropped 6 bases, with 3 bases sitting between them. CDR3 sequence reads: CASSLRDTQYF. CDR3 bases: TGTGCCAGCAGTTTACGGGATACGCAGTATTTT.

The chain joins TRBV4-1 to TRBJ1-2; possibly TRBD1 for D (5 bases). The CDR3 is made up of 15 amino acids. CDR1 and CDR2 (germline): MGHRA, YSYEKL. The ends were cut back, 0 bases at V and 4 bases at J, with 12 bases in the middle. As DNA, the CDR3 is TGCGCCAGCAGCCAAGAAAGGGGCAGGGCCTATGGCTACACCTTC. Translating it yields CASSQERGRAYGYTF.